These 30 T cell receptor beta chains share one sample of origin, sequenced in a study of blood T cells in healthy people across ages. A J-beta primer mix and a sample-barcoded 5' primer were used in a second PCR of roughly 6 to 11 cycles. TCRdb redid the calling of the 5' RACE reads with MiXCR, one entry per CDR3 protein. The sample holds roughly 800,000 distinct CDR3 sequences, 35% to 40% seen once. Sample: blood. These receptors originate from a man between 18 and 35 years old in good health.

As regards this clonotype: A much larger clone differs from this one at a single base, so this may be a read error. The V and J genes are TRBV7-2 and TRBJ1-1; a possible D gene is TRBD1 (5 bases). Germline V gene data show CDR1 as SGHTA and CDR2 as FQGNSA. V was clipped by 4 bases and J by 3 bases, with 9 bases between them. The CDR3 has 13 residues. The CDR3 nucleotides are TGTGCCAGCAGCTACAGGATCGACACTGAAGCTTTCTTT. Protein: CASSYRIDTEAFF.

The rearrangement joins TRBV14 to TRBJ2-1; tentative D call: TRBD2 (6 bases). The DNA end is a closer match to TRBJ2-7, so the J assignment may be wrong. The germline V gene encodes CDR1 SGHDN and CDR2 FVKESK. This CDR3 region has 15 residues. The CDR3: CASSRPEGTYNEQYF. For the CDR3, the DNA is TGTGCCAGCAGCCGGCCGGAGGGTACCTACAATGAGCAGTACTTC.

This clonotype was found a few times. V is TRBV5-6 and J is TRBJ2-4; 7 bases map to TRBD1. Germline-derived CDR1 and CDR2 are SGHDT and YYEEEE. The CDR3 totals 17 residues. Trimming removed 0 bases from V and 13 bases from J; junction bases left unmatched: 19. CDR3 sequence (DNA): TGTGCCAGCAGCTTGGTTGGGACAGAATTAGGATACAATGAGCAGTACTTC. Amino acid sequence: CASSLVGTELGYNEQYF.

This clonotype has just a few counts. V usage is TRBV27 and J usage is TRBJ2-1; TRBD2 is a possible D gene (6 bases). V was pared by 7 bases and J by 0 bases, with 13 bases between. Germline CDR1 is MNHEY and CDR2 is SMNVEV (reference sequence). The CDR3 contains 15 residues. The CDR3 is CASTPFGSSYNEQFF. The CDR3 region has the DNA TGTGCCAGCACACCCTTCGGGAGCTCCTACAATGAGCAGTTCTTC.

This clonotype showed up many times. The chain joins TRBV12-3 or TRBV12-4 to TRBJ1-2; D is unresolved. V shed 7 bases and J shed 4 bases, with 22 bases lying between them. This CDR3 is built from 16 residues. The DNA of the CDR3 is TGTGCCAGCACCCCCATGGCCAACCCATCCATCTATGGCTACACCTTC. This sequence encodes CASTPMANPSIYGYTF.

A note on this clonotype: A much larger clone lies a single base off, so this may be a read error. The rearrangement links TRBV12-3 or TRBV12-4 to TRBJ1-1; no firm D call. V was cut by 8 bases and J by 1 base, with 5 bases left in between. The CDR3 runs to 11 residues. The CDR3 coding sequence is TGTGCCAGCGGGCCGAACACTGAAGCTTTCTTT. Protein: CASGPNTEAFF.

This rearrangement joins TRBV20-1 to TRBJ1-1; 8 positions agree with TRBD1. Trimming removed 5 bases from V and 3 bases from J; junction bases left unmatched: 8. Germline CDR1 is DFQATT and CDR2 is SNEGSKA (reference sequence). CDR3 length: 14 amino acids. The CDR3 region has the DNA TGCAGTGCTGGCCTAACACAGGGGGACACTGAAGCTTTCTTT. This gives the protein CSAGLTQGDTEAFF.

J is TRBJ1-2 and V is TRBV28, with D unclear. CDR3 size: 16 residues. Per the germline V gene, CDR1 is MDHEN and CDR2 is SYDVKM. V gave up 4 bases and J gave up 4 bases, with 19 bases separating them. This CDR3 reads CASSSYRRTTFYGYTF. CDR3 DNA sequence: TGTGCCAGCAGTTCCTATAGACGGACTACCTTCTATGGCTACACCTTC.

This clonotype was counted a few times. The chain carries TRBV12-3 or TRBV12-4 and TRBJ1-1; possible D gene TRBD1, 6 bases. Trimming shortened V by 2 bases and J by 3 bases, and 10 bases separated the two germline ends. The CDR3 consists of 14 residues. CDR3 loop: CASSLRGADTEAFF. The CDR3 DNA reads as TGTGCCAGCAGTTTACGGGGGGCAGACACTGAAGCTTTCTTT.

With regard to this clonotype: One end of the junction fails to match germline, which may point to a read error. CDR3 in amino acids: CSARDGGRAVAGEKLFF. CDR3 DNA: TGCAGCGCTAGAGATGGAGGCAGGGCGGTCGCCGGTGAAAAACTGTTTTTT. The rearrangement links TRBV20-1 to TRBJ1-4; a possible D gene is TRBD1 (5 bases). The germline V gene encodes CDR1 DFQATT and CDR2 SNEGSKA (reference sequence). The CDR3 contains 17 residues.

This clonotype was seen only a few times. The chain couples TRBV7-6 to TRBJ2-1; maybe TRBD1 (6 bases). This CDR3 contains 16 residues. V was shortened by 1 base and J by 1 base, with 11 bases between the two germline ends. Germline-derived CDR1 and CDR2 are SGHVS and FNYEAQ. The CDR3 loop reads CASSLGRGSSYNEQFF. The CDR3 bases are TGTGCCAGCAGCTTAGGCAGGGGTTCTTCCTACAATGAGCAGTTCTTC.

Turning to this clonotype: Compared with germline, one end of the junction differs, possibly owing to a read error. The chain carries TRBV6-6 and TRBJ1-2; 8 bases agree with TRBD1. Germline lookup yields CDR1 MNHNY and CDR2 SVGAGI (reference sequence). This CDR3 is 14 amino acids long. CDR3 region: CACRPGQENYGYTF. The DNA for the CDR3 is TGTGCCTGCAGACCGGGACAGGAGAACTATGGCTACACCTTC.

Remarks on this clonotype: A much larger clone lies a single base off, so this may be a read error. The DNA of the CDR3 is TGTGCCACCTCTAATACGGTTCAAGAGACCCAGTACTTC. Translating gives CATSNTVQETQYF. This chain links TRBV7-2 with TRBJ2-5; no clear D gene. The germline CDR1 and CDR2 sequences are SGHTA and FQGNSA. V was pared by 10 bases and J by 2 bases, with 14 bases between. The CDR3 covers 13 residues.

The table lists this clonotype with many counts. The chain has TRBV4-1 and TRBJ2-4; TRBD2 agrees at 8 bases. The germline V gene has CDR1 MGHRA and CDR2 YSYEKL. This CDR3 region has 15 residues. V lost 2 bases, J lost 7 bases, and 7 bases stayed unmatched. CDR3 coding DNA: TGCGCCAGCAGCCAACCCGGACTAGCTGGGAACATTCAGTACTTC. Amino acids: CASSQPGLAGNIQYF.

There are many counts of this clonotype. In nucleotides, the CDR3 is TGTGCCAGCAGCGCGGGTTGGGGACTAGCGTCGGATACGCAGTATTTT. As protein: CASSAGWGLASDTQYF. The V and J genes are TRBV9 and TRBJ2-3, with 10 bases lining up with TRBD2. The CDR3 contains 16 residues. V was pared by 3 bases and J by 6 bases, with 10 bases of the junction left unmatched. Germline V gene sequence: CDR1 SGDLS, CDR2 YYNGEE.

The CDR3 DNA reads as TGCAGTGCTAGATCCGCGGAGGGTGGGGGAGAGACCCAGTACTTC. Translation: CSARSAEGGGETQYF. The gene calls are TRBV20-1 and TRBJ2-5; a possible D gene is TRBD2 (6 bases). Trimming took off 2 bases at V and 4 bases at J, with 17 bases between the two ends. The CDR3 loop spans 15 amino acids. In germline, CDR1 is DFQATT, CDR2 SNEGSKA (reference sequence).

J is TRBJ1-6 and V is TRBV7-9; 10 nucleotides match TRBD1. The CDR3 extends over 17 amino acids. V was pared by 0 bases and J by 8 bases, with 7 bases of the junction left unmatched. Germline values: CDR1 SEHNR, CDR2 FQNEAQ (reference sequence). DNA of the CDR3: TGTGCCAGCAGCTTAGCGCAGGTTGGGACAGGGGATTCACCCCTCCACTTT. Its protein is CASSLAQVGTGDSPLHF.

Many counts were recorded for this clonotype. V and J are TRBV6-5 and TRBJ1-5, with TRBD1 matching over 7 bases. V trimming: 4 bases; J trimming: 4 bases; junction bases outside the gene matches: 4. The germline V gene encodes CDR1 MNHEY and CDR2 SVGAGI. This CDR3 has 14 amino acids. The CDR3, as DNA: TGTGCCAGCAGTTTCGACAGGGCTAATCAGCCCCAGCATTTT. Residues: CASSFDRANQPQHF.

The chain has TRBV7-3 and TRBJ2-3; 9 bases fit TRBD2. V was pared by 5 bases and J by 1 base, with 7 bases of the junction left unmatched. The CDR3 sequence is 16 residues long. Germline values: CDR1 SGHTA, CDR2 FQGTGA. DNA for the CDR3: TGTGCCAGCAGCCATAGCGGGGGTCGGGGCACAGATACGCAGTATTTT. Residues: CASSHSGGRGTDTQYF.

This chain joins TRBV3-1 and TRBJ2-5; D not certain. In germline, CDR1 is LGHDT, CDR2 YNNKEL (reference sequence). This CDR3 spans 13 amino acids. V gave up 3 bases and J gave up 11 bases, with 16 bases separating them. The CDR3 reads CASSQNPSYEQYF. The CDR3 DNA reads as TGTGCCAGCAGCCAGAACCCTAGTTATGAGCAGTACTTC.

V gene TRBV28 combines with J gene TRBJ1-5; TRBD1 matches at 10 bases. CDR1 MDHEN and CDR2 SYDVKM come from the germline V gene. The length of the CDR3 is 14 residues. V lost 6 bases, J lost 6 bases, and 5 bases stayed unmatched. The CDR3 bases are TGTGCCAGCAGGCCGACAGGGGGCGGTCAGCCCCAGCATTTT. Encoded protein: CASRPTGGGQPQHF.

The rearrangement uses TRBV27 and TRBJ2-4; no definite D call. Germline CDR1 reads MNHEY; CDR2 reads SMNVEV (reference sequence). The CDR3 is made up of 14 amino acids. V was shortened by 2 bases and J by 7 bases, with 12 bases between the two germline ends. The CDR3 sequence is CASSLVGPQNIQYF. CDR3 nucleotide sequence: TGTGCCAGCAGTTTAGTAGGCCCACAGAACATTCAGTACTTC.

CDR3 protein: CASSPGVVAKNIQYF. CDR3 DNA: TGTGCCAGCAGCCCAGGCGTAGTAGCCAAAAACATTCAGTACTTC. The chain joins TRBV7-2 to TRBJ2-4; D is unclear. Per germline, CDR1 SGHTA and CDR2 FQGNSA. Trimming stripped 5 bases from V and 0 bases from J, with 11 bases between. This CDR3 contains 15 residues.

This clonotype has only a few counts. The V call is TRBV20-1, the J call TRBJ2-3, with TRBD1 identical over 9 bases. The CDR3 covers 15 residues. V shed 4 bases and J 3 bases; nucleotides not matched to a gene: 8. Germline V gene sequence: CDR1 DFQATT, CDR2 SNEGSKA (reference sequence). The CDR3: CSATETGGLTDTQYF. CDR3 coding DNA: TGCAGTGCTACTGAAACAGGGGGCCTGACAGATACGCAGTATTTT.

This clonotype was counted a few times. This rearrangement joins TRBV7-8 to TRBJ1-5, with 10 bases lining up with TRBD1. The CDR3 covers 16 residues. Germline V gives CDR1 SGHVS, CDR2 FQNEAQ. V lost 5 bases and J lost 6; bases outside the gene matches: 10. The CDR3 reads CASSTQDRGVGQPQHF. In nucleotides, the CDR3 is TGTGCCAGCAGCACCCAGGACAGGGGGGTCGGTCAGCCCCAGCATTTT.

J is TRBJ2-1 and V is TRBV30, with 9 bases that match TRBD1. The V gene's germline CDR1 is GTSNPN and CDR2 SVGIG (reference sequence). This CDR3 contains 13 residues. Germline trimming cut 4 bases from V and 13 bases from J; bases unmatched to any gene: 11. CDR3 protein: CAWTQGARETQFF. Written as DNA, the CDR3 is TGTGCCTGGACACAGGGGGCAAGGGAGACCCAGTTCTTC. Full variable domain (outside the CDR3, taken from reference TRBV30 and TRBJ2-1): SQTIHQWPATLVQPVGSPLSLECTVEGTSNPNLYWYRQAAGRGLQLLFYSVGIGQISSEVPQNLSASRPQDRQFILSSKKLLLSDSGFYLCAWTQGARETQFFGPGTRLTVL.

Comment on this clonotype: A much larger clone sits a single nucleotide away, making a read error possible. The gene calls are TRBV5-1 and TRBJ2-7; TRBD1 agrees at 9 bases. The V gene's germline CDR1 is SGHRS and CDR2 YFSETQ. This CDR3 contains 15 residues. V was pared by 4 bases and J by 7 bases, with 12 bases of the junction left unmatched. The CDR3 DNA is TGCGCCAGCAGCCCACGGACAGGGGCAAACAATGAGCAGTACTTC. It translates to CASSPRTGANNEQYF. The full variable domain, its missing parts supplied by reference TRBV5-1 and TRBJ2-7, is KAGVTQTPRYLIKTRGQQVTLSCSPISGHRSVSWYQQTPGQGLQFLFEYFSETQRNKGNFPGRFSGRQFSNSRSEMNVSTLELGDSALYLCASSPRTGANNEQYFGPGTRLTVT.

CDR3 in DNA: TGTGCCAGCAGCCCTAGTGGGACCAGGGGGGAGCAGTACTTC. Amino acids: CASSPSGTRGEQYF. This chain joins TRBV7-9 and TRBJ2-4; D perhaps matches TRBD1 (7 bases). The germline V gene encodes CDR1 SEHNR and CDR2 FQNEAQ (reference sequence). V was clipped by 5 bases and J by 13 bases, with 21 bases between them. The CDR3 has 14 amino acids.

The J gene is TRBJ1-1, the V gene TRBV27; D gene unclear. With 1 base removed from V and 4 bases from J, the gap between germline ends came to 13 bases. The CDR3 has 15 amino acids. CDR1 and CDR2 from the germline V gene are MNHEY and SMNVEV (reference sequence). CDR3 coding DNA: TGTGCCAGCAGTTTATACGACATCCGGACCACTGAAGCTTTCTTT. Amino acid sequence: CASSLYDIRTTEAFF.

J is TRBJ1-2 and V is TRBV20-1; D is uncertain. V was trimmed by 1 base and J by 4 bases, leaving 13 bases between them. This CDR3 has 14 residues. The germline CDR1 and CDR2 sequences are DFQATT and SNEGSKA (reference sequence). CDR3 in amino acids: CSARVRDTGYGYTF. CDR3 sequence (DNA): TGCAGTGCTAGAGTGAGGGATACCGGCTATGGCTACACCTTC.